The 16 T cell receptor beta chains below all came from one sample that was sequenced in a study of cytomegalovirus exposure and HLA in healthy donors. The primer mix had 60 Vbeta and 13 Jbeta primers. Data came from immunoSEQ multiplex PCR; TCRdb stores just in-frame clones and leaves some out. The sample has 40,000 to 50,000 clones; the top ten hold approximately 2%. Sequencing used PBMCs. The source is a woman aged 25 to 39 in good health and CMV-seronegative.

This rearrangement joins TRBV4-1 to TRBJ2-7; 12 bases are a match to TRBD2. Germline CDR1 is MGHRA and CDR2 is YSYEKL. The V segment lost 1 base and the J segment 2 bases; nucleotides outside the gene matches: 0. CDR3 length equals 15 residues. The CDR3 protein is CASSQGTSGTYEQYF. The CDR3 bases are TGCGCCAGCAGCCAAGGGACTAGCGGGACCTACGAGCAGTACTTC.

The chain is built from TRBV6-6 and TRBJ2-4; D might be TRBD2 (5 bases). This CDR3 has 15 amino acids. In germline, CDR1 is MNHNY, CDR2 SVGAGI (reference sequence). V lost 6 bases to trimming and J lost 0 bases, with 12 bases between them. The CDR3 here is CASSPRESAKNIQYF. The CDR3 DNA reads TGTGCCAGCAGCCCTAGGGAGTCAGCCAAAAACATTCAGTACTTC.

V and J are TRBV28 and TRBJ2-7; D call uncertain. Trimming took off 5 bases at V and 2 bases at J, with 7 bases between the two ends. The CDR3 sequence is 12 residues long. The V gene's germline CDR1 is MDHEN and CDR2 SYDVKM. CDR3 sequence (DNA): TGTGCCAGCAGTCCCACTACCTACGAGCAGTACTTC. As protein: CASSPTTYEQYF.

The rearrangement uses TRBV6-5 and TRBJ1-2; 10 nucleotides match TRBD1. The CDR3 runs 16 residues. With 4 bases clipped from V and 1 base from J, the junction kept 6 bases outside the gene matches. Per the germline V gene, CDR1 is MNHEY and CDR2 is SVGAGI. The CDR3 region has the DNA TGTGCCAGCAGTTGGGACAGGGGAAGGAGTAACTATGGCTACACCTTC. It specifies CASSWDRGRSNYGYTF.

V gene TRBV18 combines with J gene TRBJ1-1; TRBD1 matches at 10 bases. V lost 3 bases, J lost 4 bases, and 2 bases stayed unmatched. The V gene's germline CDR1 is KGHSH and CDR2 LQKENI. The CDR3 length is 14 residues. The DNA of the CDR3 is TGTGCCAGCTCACCCGGGACAGGGGTCACTGAAGCTTTCTTT. Protein sequence: CASSPGTGVTEAFF.

The chain links TRBV6-1 to TRBJ2-2; 13 nucleotides align to TRBD2. This CDR3 has 17 residues. Unmatched junction bases numbered 8, after V lost 4 bases and J lost 6 bases. Germline V gene data show CDR1 as MNHNS and CDR2 as SASEGT. The CDR3 reads CASSALAGGGFAGELFF. The DNA of the CDR3 is TGTGCCAGCAGTGCACTAGCGGGAGGGGGGTTCGCCGGGGAGCTGTTTTTT.

This chain connects TRBV25-1 to TRBJ1-1; D is perhaps TRBD1 (6 bases). Germline lookup yields CDR1 MGHDK and CDR2 SYGVNS. CDR3 length: 11 residues. Deletions cut 6 bases from V and 5 bases from J, with 7 bases between. The CDR3 reads CASRGGTEAFF. CDR3 DNA sequence: TGTGCCAGCAGAGGGGGTACTGAAGCTTTCTTT.

V is TRBV5-6 and J is TRBJ1-3; no definite D call. V lost 4 bases to trimming and J lost 0 bases, with 17 bases between them. The CDR3 runs 17 residues. CDR1 is SGHDT, CDR2 YYEEEE, per germline. The CDR3 region has the DNA TGTGCCAGCAGCATTGGGGTAGCCGGGAGCTCTGGAAACACCATATATTTT. It yields the protein CASSIGVAGSSGNTIYF.

The CDR3 here is CASSRGTANTGELFF. The CDR3 DNA reads as TGTGCCAGCAGCCGGGGGACAGCCAATACCGGGGAGCTGTTTTTT. This chain connects TRBV7-8 to TRBJ2-2, with a tentative D call TRBD1 (7 bases). Germline V gene data show CDR1 as SGHVS and CDR2 as FQNEAQ. The CDR3 has 15 residues. Deletions cut 5 bases from V and 5 bases from J, with 15 bases between. Full variable domain (remainder filled in from reference TRBV7-8 and TRBJ2-2): GAGVSQSPRYKVAKRGQDVALRCDPISGHVSLFWYQQALGQGPEFLTYFQNEAQLDKSGLPSDRFFAERPEGSVSTLKIQRTQQEDSAVYLCASSRGTANTGELFFGEGSRLTVL.

This chain connects TRBV2 to TRBJ2-5, with a tentative D call TRBD2 (5 bases). V was trimmed by 6 bases and J by 4 bases, leaving 9 bases between them. Germline lookup yields CDR1 SNHLY and CDR2 FYNNEI. CDR3 length: 12 amino acids. CDR3 sequence: CASRGSRETQYF. The CDR3 DNA is TGTGCCAGCAGGGGGAGCCGAGAGACCCAGTACTTC.

This sequence joins TRBV2 and TRBJ2-5, with D perhaps TRBD2 (7 bases). Trimming left V 10 bases short and J 3 bases short, with 24 bases between. There are 16 residues in the CDR3. From germline, CDR1 is SNHLY and CDR2 FYNNEI. The CDR3 nucleotides read TGTGCCACTGCGAGGTATAAGCGGGACAATAAAGAGACCCAGTACTTC. Amino acid sequence: CATARYKRDNKETQYF.

The chain is built from TRBV30 and TRBJ2-5, with 8 bases matching TRBD1. The J segment lost 4 bases and the V segment lost 5 bases, leaving 0 bases of the junction unmatched. From germline, CDR1 is GTSNPN and CDR2 SVGIG (reference sequence). The CDR3 sequence is 11 residues long. The CDR3: CAWGQGETQYF. The CDR3 nucleotides read TGTGCCTGGGGACAGGGAGAGACCCAGTACTTC. Together with reference TRBV30 and TRBJ2-5, the CDR3 gives the full variable domain: SQTIHQWPATLVQPVGSPLSLECTVEGTSNPNLYWYRQAAGRGLQLLFYSVGIGQISSEVPQNLSASRPQDRQFILSSKKLLLSDSGFYLCAWGQGETQYFGPGTRLLVL.

The chain employs TRBV7-9 and TRBJ1-4; D is unclear. Trimming took 3 bases from V and 0 from J, leaving 5 bases between them. Germline loops: CDR1 SEHNR, CDR2 FQNEAQ (reference sequence). The CDR3 extends over 14 amino acids. CDR3 loop: CASSLRATNEKLFF. The CDR3 nucleotides are TGTGCCAGCAGCTTGCGTGCAACTAATGAAAAACTGTTTTTT.

This sequence joins TRBV7-2 and TRBJ1-4; D not certain. V lost 3 bases, J lost 7 bases, and 15 bases lay in between. The germline V gene has CDR1 SGHTA and CDR2 FQGNSA. The CDR3 is made up of 15 amino acids. CDR3 sequence: CASSFGPAVTEKLFF. As DNA, the CDR3 is TGTGCCAGCAGCTTCGGCCCGGCGGTTACTGAAAAACTGTTTTTT.

This chain links TRBV11-3 with TRBJ2-5; weak D call: TRBD2 (6 bases). Matching the DNA end better, TRBJ2-7 makes the J call doubtful. The germline gives CDR1 SGHNT, CDR2 YENEEA. This CDR3 comprises 16 residues. CDR3 amino acids: CASSSPGGGATYEQYF. The CDR3, as DNA: TGTGCCAGCAGCTCCCCCGGGGGAGGCGCAACCTACGAGCAGTACTTC.

The chain is built from TRBV7-8 and TRBJ2-1, with 8 bases that match TRBD1. The CDR3 length is 14 residues. Germline lookup yields CDR1 SGHVS and CDR2 FQNEAQ. The ends lost 4 bases at V and 6 bases at J; junction bases unmatched: 5. CDR3 nucleotides: TGTGCCAGCAGCTCGGGACAGGCTTTCAATGAGCAGTTCTTC. Protein: CASSSGQAFNEQFF. Supplemented by reference TRBV7-8 and TRBJ2-1, the full variable domain reads GAGVSQSPRYKVAKRGQDVALRCDPISGHVSLFWYQQALGQGPEFLTYFQNEAQLDKSGLPSDRFFAERPEGSVSTLKIQRTQQEDSAVYLCASSSGQAFNEQFFGPGTRLTVL.